These 10 T cell receptor beta chains originate from one sample sequenced in a study of CD8 T cells in ankylosing spondylitis. TCRdb ran MiXCR on the 5' RACE reads and lists one entry per CDR3 protein. Found here are about 240,000 distinct CDR3 sequences, under 30% of them singletons; the top ten hold over 0.55%. Sequencing was done on a sample of blood, either unsorted or a sorted T cell fraction (not recorded which). All receptors come from a male donor with ankylosing spondylitis or in good health (not recorded which).

This clonotype was seen more than once but under ten times. The chain is built from TRBV20-1 and TRBJ1-2; D is ambiguous. The V end was cut by 6 bases, the J end by 5 bases, with 13 bases between. The CDR3 is made up of 12 amino acids. In germline, CDR1 is DFQATT, CDR2 SNEGSKA (reference sequence). The CDR3 bases are TGCAGTGCCAGCAATGGGCTTTATGGCTACACCTTC. Translated: CSASNGLYGYTF.

The CDR3 is CASSSSRGRETQYF. CDR3 DNA sequence: TGTGCCAGCAGCTCAAGTCGGGGGCGAGAGACCCAGTACTTC. The chain is built from TRBV13 and TRBJ2-5; D could derive from TRBD1 or TRBD2 (6 bases each). V was cut by 4 bases and J by 4 bases, with 13 bases left in between. The CDR3 is made up of 14 amino acids. Looked up from germline, CDR1 is PRHDT and CDR2 is FYEKMQ (reference sequence).

The chain combines TRBV11-2 with TRBJ2-5, with D perhaps matching TRBD2 (6 bases). There are 12 residues in the CDR3. V lost 4 bases to trimming and J lost 10 bases, with 13 bases between them. Germline CDR1 and CDR2: SGHAT and FQNNGV. CDR3 residues: CASSWRDPRQYF. For the CDR3, the DNA is TGTGCCAGCAGCTGGAGGGACCCTCGCCAGTACTTC. The complete variable domain, with remaining parts taken from reference TRBV11-2 and TRBJ2-5, reads EAGVAQSPRYKIIEKRQSVAFWCNPISGHATLYWYQQILGQGPKLLIQFQNNGVVDDSQLPKDRFSAERLKGVDSTLKIQPAKLEDSAVYLCASSWRDPRQYFGPGTRLLVL.

The sample holds many counts of this clonotype. The genes are TRBV4-1 and TRBJ2-2; D gene uncertain. CDR1 is MGHRA, CDR2 YSYEKL, per germline. The CDR3 extends over 17 amino acids. The V end lost 0 bases, the J end lost 0 bases, and 11 bases lay between the germline ends. The CDR3 sequence: CASSQDLLYTNTGELFF. The CDR3 nucleotides are TGCGCCAGCAGCCAAGATCTACTATATACGAACACCGGGGAGCTGTTTTTT.

This clonotype showed up many times. The gene calls are TRBV2 and TRBJ1-6; D might be TRBD1 (5 bases). CDR1 SNHLY and CDR2 FYNNEI come from the germline V gene. V was clipped by 7 bases and J by 7 bases, with 14 bases between them. The CDR3 is 14 amino acids. The CDR3 coding sequence is TGTGCCAGCACCGGGGACGGAGGCAATTCACCCCTCCACTTT. Encoded protein: CASTGDGGNSPLHF.

This clonotype has at least ten counts. The rearrangement joins TRBV20-1 to TRBJ2-3, with D unclear. The CDR3 runs to 13 residues. Trimming removed 0 bases at V and 8 bases at J, with 12 bases between. CDR1 DFQATT and CDR2 SNEGSKA come from the germline V gene (reference sequence). The CDR3 nucleotides read TGCAGTGCTAGAGATCGCGTTGTGGGTACGCAGTATTTT. It yields the protein CSARDRVVGTQYF.

For the CDR3, the DNA is TGTGCCAGCAGCTTCCGGACTCCTCACTCCTACGAGCAGTACTTC. This sequence encodes CASSFRTPHSYEQYF. V and J are TRBV7-2 and TRBJ2-7; possible D gene TRBD2, 5 bases. The CDR3 length is 15 residues. CDR1 is SGHTA, CDR2 FQGNSA, per germline. With 3 bases removed from V and 0 bases from J, the gap between germline ends came to 12 bases.

This chain links TRBV23-1 with TRBJ2-1; 13 positions agree with TRBD2. TRBV23-1 is given ORF status, its function remaining uncertain. Trimming at V came to 2 bases and at J to 2 bases, leaving 12 bases not matched to a gene. The CDR3 sequence is 20 residues long. Written as DNA, the CDR3 is TGCGCCAGCAGTCAACCTTTCCGACTAGCGGGAGGAGAACCCTACAATGAGCAGTTCTTC. Translating gives CASSQPFRLAGGEPYNEQFF.

This clonotype was seen many times. This chain uses TRBV5-1 with TRBJ2-2, with unresolved D. This CDR3 spans 15 amino acids. Looked up from germline, CDR1 is SGHRS and CDR2 is YFSETQ. Trimming removed 4 bases from V and 2 bases from J, with 12 bases in between. CDR3 sequence: CASSNTNKNTGELFF. The DNA for the CDR3 is TGCGCCAGCAGCAACACCAATAAAAACACCGGGGAGCTGTTTTTT.

This clonotype has at least ten counts. The CDR3 coding sequence is TGTGCCAGCAGCTTAGATCGAGCCGGGGAGCTGTTTTTT. Protein sequence: CASSLDRAGELFF. J is TRBJ2-2 and V is TRBV11-3; D uncertain. V lost 0 bases to trimming and J lost 6 bases, with 5 bases between them. The CDR3 consists of 13 residues. Per germline, CDR1 SGHNT and CDR2 YENEEA.